The clone carrying this T cell receptor (beta chain) was observed a single time. The CDR3 is 13 residues long. Per the germline V gene, CDR1 is MNHEY and CDR2 is SVGEGT. The germline V and J ends were trimmed by 5 bases and 5 bases, with 12 bases remaining between them. This sample was included in a study of blood T cell repertoires in COVID-19. Study-wide background: Acute and convalescent COVID-19 samples came from the United States, Italy and Spain.

In the authors' workflow: Quantification of nucleated cells was approximated via reference gene primer amplification. Assay: immunoSEQ multiplex PCR; the TCRdb copy retains only in-frame clones and omits some. V, J and clone size reflect that table, while D and trimming were determined from the DNA. The sample lists approximately 350,000 clones, approximately 86% occurring once. Seattle patients were enrolled while actively infected and followed longitudinally. Source material: peripheral blood. The chain links TRBV6-2 or TRBV6-3 to TRBJ1-2, with D uncertain. The clonotype was recovered from a woman aged 55-75 years with COVID-19, enrolled during active disease. The CDR3 loop reads CASSGHNTYGYTF. In DNA, the CDR3 is TGTGCCAGCAGTGGCCACAACACGTATGGCTACACCTTC.